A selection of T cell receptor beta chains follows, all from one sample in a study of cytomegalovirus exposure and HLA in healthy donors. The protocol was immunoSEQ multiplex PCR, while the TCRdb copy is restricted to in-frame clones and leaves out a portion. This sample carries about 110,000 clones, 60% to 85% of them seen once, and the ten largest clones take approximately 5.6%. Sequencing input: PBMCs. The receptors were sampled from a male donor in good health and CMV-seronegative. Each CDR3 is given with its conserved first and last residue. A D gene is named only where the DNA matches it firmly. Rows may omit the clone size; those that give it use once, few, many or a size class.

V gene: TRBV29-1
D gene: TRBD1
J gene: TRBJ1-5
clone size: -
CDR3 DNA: TGCAGCGTCGCCGGGACAGGAGATCAGCCCCAGCATTTT
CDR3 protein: CSVAGTGDQPQHF

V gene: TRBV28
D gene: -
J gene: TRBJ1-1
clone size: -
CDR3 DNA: TGTGCCAGCAGTTTGCGGTTTAGACAGTTAAACACTGAAGCTTTCTTT
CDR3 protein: CASSLRFRQLNTEAFF

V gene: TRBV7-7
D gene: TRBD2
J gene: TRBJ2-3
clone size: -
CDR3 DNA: TGTGCTAGCAGCCCGGGACTAGCAAGCGATACGCAGTATTTT
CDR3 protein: CASSPGLASDTQYF

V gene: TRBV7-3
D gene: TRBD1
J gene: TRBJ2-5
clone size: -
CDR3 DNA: TGTGCCAGCAGCTTAAGTCAGGGGGCCTGGGAGACCCAGTACTTC
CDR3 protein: CASSLSQGAWETQYF

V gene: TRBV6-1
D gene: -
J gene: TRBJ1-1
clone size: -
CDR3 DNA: TGTGCCAGCAGTGAACAGGGGCTGGATATGATGAACACTGAAGCTTTCTTT
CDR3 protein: CASSEQGLDMMNTEAFF

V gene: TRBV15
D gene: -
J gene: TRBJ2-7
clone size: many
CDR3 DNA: TGTGCCACCAGCTCATCAAACGGGGACACATCCTACGAGCAGTACTTC
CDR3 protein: CATSSSNGDTSYEQYF

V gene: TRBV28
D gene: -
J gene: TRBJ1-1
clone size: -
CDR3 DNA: TGTGCCAGCAGTCGAACGACAAGTCCCAAAGCTTTCTTT
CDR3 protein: CASSRTTSPKAFF

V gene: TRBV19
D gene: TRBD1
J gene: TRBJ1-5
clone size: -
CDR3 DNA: TGTGCCAGTAGTATAATGGACAGTCGGGACAGCCTTTTGTCCCAGCATTTT
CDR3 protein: CASSIMDSRDSLLSQHF

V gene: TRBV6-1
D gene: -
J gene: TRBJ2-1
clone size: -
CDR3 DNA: TGTGCCAGCACTCCGAAGGAGCAAGAACGGGAGCAGTTCTTC
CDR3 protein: CASTPKEQEREQFF

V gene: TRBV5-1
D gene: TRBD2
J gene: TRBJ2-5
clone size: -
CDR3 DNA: TGCGCCAGCAGCTTGGACGCTAGCGGGAACGTTCTGGAGACCCAGTACTTC
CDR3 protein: CASSLDASGNVLETQYF

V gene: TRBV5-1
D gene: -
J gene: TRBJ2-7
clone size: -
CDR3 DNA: TGCGCCAGCAGCTTGGCGGTCGGTTCTTCCGCGTACGAGCAGTACTTC
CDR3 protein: CASSLAVGSSAYEQYF

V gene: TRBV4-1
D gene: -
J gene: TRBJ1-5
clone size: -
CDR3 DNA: TGCGCCAGCAGCCAAGACGGGAGCTTCAATCAGCCCCAGCATTTT
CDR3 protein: CASSQDGSFNQPQHF